Listed below are T cell receptor beta chains from one sample, sequenced in a study of blood T cell repertoires in COVID-19. Some clones are missing from TCRdb's copy, which holds only in-frame ones; the method was immunoSEQ multiplex PCR. The repertoire holds approximately 94,000 clones, with around 80% as singletons. What was sequenced was peripheral blood. The receptors were gathered from a man aged 55 to 70 with acute or convalescent COVID-19. Both conserved end residues are part of each CDR3. The D gene is left open where the match is weak. For some rows the clone size is stated as once, few or many, or as a class when expanded; others skip it.

D: TRBD2; V: TRBV6-4; J: TRBJ2-1; size: -; DNA: TGTGCCAGCAGGGGACTAGCGGGGGGTATCAATGAGCAGTTCTTC; CDR3: CASRGLAGGINEQFF
D: TRBD1; V: TRBV5-1; J: TRBJ2-1; size: -; DNA: TGCGCCAGCAGCATCCAGGACAGGGTCCTGGATGAGCAGTTCTTC; CDR3: CASSIQDRVLDEQFF
D: TRBD1; V: TRBV7-9; J: TRBJ1-3; size: -; DNA: TGTGCCAGCAGCCCAACCGGGACAGACCGCTCTGGAAACACCATATATTTT; CDR3: CASSPTGTDRSGNTIYF
D: -; V: TRBV6-5; J: TRBJ2-7; size: -; DNA: TGTGCCAGCAGTTCGGGGGAGCGGTACGAGCAGTACTTC; CDR3: CASSSGERYEQYF
D: -; V: TRBV2; J: TRBJ1-6; size: -; DNA: TGTGCCAGCAGCCCGTCCCCGGTCACGGGTTCACCCCTCCACTTT; CDR3: CASSPSPVTGSPLHF
D: TRBD1; V: TRBV6-1; J: TRBJ1-5; size: -; DNA: TGTGCCACGAGAGACAGGGGCGACAATCAGCCCCAGCATTTT; CDR3: CATRDRGDNQPQHF
D: -; V: TRBV2; J: TRBJ1-2; size: -; DNA: TGTGCCAGCACTGGCTCGACTAGTGGCTACACCTTC; CDR3: CASTGSTSGYTF
D: TRBD1; V: TRBV9; J: TRBJ2-5; size: -; DNA: TGTGCCAGCAGCGTAGGGCCCGAGGGGGCGCGGGAGACCCAGTACTTC; CDR3: CASSVGPEGARETQYF
D: -; V: TRBV6-5; J: TRBJ1-2; size: few; DNA: TGTGCCAGCACCGACACAGCTAACTATGGCTACACCTTC; CDR3: CASTDTANYGYTF
D: -; V: TRBV30; J: TRBJ1-3; size: -; DNA: TGTGCCTGGAGTGTACACAGCTCCTCTGGAAACACCATATATTTT; CDR3: CAWSVHSSSGNTIYF
D: -; V: TRBV7-9; J: TRBJ2-5; size: few; DNA: TGTGCCAGCAGCCCCTCGTGGACCCAGTACTTC; CDR3: CASSPSWTQYF
D: -; V: TRBV19; J: TRBJ1-2; size: -; DNA: TGTGCCAGTAAGGACACCAGGGGTTATGGCTACACCTTC; CDR3: CASKDTRGYGYTF
D: -; V: TRBV4-3; J: TRBJ2-7; size: -; DNA: TGCGCCAGCAGCCAATACGACGGGAGCTCCTACGAGCAGTACTTC; CDR3: CASSQYDGSSYEQYF
D: -; V: TRBV6-2/TRBV6-3; J: TRBJ2-6; size: -; DNA: TGTGCCAGCAGTTACTCAGGGGCCGGGGCCAACGTCCTGACTTTC; CDR3: CASSYSGAGANVLTF
D: TRBD1; V: TRBV9; J: TRBJ1-3; size: -; DNA: TGTGCCAGCAGCGCGACAGGGGGTGGAAACACCATATATTTT; CDR3: CASSATGGGNTIYF
D: -; V: TRBV2; J: TRBJ1-5; size: -; DNA: TGTGCCAGCAGATTTTCGTCCGGCAATCAGCCCCAGCATTTT; CDR3: CASRFSSGNQPQHF
D: TRBD2; V: TRBV25-1; J: TRBJ2-3; size: -; DNA: TGTGCCAGCAGACAAGCTAGCGGCGGTTTCACAGATACGCAGTATTTT; CDR3: CASRQASGGFTDTQYF
D: TRBD2; V: TRBV5-6; J: TRBJ2-3; size: -; DNA: TGTGCCAGCAGCCTTAGCGGGGGAGGCACAGATACGCAGTATTTT; CDR3: CASSLSGGGTDTQYF
D: -; V: TRBV28; J: TRBJ2-5; size: -; DNA: TGTGCCAGCAGTTTATCAGGCAGGTACGGGAAAAAGACCCAGTACTTC; CDR3: CASSLSGRYGKKTQYF
D: -; V: TRBV5-1; J: TRBJ2-3; size: -; DNA: TGCGCCAGCAGCTTGGCCGCGGGGTTGGTTGGTACGCAGTATTTT; CDR3: CASSLAAGLVGTQYF
D: -; V: TRBV12-5; J: TRBJ2-2; size: -; DNA: TGTGCTAGTGGTTACCCGGGGGGACAAAACACCGGGGAGCTGTTTTTT; CDR3: CASGYPGGQNTGELFF
D: -; V: TRBV3-1/TRBV3-2; J: TRBJ1-4; size: -; DNA: TGTGCCAGCAGGGATGGGAGGTATCGATGGAGTAGTGAAAAACTGTTTTTT; CDR3: CASRDGRYRWSSEKLFF
D: -; V: TRBV2; J: TRBJ1-2; size: -; DNA: TGTGCCAGCAACACCGGGGGGACTTTGGAGGGCTACACCTTC; CDR3: CASNTGGTLEGYTF
D: -; V: TRBV4-2; J: TRBJ1-4; size: -; DNA: TGTGCCAGCAGCCAAGGGGGCCCGCTAGGCGAAAAACTGTTTTTT; CDR3: CASSQGGPLGEKLFF